The clone carrying this T cell receptor beta chain came up a few times. The study tagged each TCR cDNA molecule with a unique molecular identifier. TCRdb re-analysed the 5' RACE reads in MiXCR, keeping a single row per CDR3 protein. Of approximately 81,000 distinct CDR3 sequences listed, 10% to 15% are singletons. The data derive from a study of spatial heterogeneity in lung cancer. Looking at the study overall: Beta-chain sequences were consistently detected more often than alpha-chain sequences.

The length of the CDR3 is 14 residues. Germline V lookup: CDR1 SQVTM, CDR2 ANQGSEA. Trimming stripped 5 bases from V and 0 bases from J, with 11 bases between. The time point here: sample taken at primary tumor resection. Whole RNA was taken from tumor, nontumor lung or frozen PBMC; it was then sequenced unsorted. Samples came from 70 to 80 TRACERx patients with untreated early-stage lung cancer. This sequence joins TRBV29-1 and TRBJ1-3, with D unresolved. This receptor was obtained from a male donor with early-stage non-small cell lung cancer. Sequencing was performed on PBMCs, taken at surgery. CDR3 sequence: CSVRGAGSGNTIYF. CDR3 sequence (DNA): TGCAGCGTTCGCGGCGCAGGCTCTGGAAACACCATATATTTT.